This TCR beta chain originates from a study of blood T cell repertoires in COVID-19. Germline V gene lookup returns CDR1 WNHNN and CDR2 SYGVQD (reference sequence). Trimming removed 10 bases from V and 6 bases from J, with 16 bases in between. The CDR3 spans 14 residues. TCRdb's copy holds only in-frame clones and misses some; the assay was immunoSEQ multiplex PCR. Of some 120,000 clones listed, about 80% are singletons. The sample consisted of peripheral blood. The source of this sequence is a human donor in a cohort sampled during active COVID-19. The J gene is TRBJ1-6, the V gene TRBV10-1; D is uncertain. The CDR3 region has the DNA TGCGCCAACCTTGACCGGGTCTCTAATTCACCCCTCCACTTT. Translated: CANLDRVSNSPLHF.